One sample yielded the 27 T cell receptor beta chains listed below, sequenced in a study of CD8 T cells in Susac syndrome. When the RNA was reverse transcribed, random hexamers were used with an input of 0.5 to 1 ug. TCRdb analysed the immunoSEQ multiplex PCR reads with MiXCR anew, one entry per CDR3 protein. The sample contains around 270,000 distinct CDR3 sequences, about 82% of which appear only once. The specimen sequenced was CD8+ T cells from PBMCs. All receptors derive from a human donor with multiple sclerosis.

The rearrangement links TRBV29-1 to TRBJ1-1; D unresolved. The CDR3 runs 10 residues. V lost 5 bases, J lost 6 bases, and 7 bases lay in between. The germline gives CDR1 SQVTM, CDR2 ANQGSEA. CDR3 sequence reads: CSVLVAEAFF. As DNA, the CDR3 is TGCAGCGTTTTGGTCGCTGAAGCTTTCTTT. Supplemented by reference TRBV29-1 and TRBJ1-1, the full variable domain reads SAVISQKPSRDICQRGTSLTIQCQVDSQVTMMFWYRQQPGQSLTLIATANQGSEATYESGFVIDKFPISRPNLTFSTLTVSNMSPEDSSIYLCSVLVAEAFFGQGTRLTVV.

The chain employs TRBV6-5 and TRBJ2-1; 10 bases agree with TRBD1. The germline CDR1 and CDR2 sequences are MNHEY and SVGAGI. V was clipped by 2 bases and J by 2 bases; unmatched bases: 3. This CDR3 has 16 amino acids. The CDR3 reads CASSYAGTGAYNEQFF. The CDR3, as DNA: TGTGCCAGCAGTTACGCGGGGACAGGGGCCTACAATGAGCAGTTCTTC.

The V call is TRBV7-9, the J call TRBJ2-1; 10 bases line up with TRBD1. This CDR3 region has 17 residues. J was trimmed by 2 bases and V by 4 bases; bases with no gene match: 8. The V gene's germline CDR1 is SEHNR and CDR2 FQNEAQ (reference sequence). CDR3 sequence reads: CASSSTLDRGAYNEQFF. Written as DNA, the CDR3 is TGTGCCAGCAGCTCTACCCTGGACAGGGGGGCCTACAATGAGCAGTTCTTC.

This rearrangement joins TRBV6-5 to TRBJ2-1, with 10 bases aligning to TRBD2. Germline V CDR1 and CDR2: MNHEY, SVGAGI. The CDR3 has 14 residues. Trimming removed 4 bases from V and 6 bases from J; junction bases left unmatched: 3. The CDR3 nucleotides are TGTGCCAGCAGTTTAGCGGGGGGCCTCAATGAGCAGTTCTTC. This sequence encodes CASSLAGGLNEQFF.

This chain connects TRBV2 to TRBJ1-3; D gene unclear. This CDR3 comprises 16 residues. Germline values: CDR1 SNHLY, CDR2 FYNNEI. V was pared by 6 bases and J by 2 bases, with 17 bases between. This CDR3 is CASSAAYVSAGNTIYF. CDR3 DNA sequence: TGTGCCAGCAGCGCCGCTTATGTGTCGGCTGGAAACACCATATATTTT.

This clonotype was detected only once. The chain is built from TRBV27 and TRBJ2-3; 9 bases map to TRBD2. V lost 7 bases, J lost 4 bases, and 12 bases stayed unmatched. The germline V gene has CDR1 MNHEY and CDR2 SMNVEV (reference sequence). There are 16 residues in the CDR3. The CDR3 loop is CASTPLGGRASDTQYF. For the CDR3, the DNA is TGTGCCAGCACCCCCCTCGGCGGGAGGGCTTCAGATACGCAGTATTTT.

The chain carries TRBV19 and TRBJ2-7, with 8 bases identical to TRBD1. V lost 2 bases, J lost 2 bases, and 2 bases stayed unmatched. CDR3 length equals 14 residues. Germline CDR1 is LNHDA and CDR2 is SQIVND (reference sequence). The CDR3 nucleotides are TGTGCCAGTAGTATAATGGGACAGGCCTACGAGCAGTACTTC. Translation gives CASSIMGQAYEQYF.

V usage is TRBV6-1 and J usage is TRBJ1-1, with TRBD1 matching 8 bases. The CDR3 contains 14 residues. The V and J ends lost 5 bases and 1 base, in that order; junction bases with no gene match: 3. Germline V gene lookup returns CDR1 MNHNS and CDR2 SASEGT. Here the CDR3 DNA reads TGTGCCAGCAGTAAGGGGACAGGGAACACTGAAGCTTTCTTT. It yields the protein CASSKGTGNTEAFF.

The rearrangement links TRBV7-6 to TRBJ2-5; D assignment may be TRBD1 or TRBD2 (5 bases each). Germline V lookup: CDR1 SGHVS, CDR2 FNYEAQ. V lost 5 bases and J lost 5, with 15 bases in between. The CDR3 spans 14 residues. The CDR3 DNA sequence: TGTGCCAGCAGCGCCCGGGGCTCCCAGGAGACCCAGTACTTC. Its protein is CASSARGSQETQYF.

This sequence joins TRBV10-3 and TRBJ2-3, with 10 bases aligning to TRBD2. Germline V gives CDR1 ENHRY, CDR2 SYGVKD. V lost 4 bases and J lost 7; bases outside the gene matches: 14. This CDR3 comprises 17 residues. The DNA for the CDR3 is TGTGCCATCAGTGGGGACCCTCTAGCGGGAGAAAGAAATACGCAGTATTTT. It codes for CAISGDPLAGERNTQYF.

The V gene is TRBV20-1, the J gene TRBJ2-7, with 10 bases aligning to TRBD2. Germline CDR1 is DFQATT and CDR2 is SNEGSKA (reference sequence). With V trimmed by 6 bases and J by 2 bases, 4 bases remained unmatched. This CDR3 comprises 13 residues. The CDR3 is CSASSGRTYEQYF. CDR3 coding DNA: TGCAGTGCAAGTAGCGGGAGGACCTACGAGCAGTACTTC.

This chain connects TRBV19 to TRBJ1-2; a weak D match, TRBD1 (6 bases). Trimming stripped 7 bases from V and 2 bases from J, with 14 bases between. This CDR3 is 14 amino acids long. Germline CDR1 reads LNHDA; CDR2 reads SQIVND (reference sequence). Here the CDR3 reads CASNPRGVNYGYTF. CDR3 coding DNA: TGTGCCAGTAACCCTAGGGGGGTGAACTATGGCTACACCTTC.

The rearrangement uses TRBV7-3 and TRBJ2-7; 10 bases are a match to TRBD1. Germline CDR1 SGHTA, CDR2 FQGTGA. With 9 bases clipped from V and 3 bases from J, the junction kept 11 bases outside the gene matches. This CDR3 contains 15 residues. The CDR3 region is CASSEGTGAFYEQYF. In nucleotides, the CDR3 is TGTGCCAGTTCAGAGGGGACAGGGGCTTTCTACGAGCAGTACTTC. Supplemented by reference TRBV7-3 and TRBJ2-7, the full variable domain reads GAGVSQTPSNKVTEKGKYVELRCDPISGHTALYWYRQSLGQGPEFLIYFQGTGAADDSGLPNDRFFAVRPEGSVSTLKIQRTERGDSAVYLCASSEGTGAFYEQYFGPGTRLTVT.

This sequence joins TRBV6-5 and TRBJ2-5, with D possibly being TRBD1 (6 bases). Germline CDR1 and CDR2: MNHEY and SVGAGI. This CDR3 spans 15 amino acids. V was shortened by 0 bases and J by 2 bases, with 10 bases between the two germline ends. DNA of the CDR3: TGTGCCAGCAGTTACTCCATGGGACAACAAGAGACCCAGTACTTC. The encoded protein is CASSYSMGQQETQYF.

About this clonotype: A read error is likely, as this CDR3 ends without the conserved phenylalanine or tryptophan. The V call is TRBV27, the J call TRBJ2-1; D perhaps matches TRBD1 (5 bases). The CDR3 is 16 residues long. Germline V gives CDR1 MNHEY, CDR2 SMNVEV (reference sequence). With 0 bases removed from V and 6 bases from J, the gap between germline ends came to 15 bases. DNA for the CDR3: TGTGCCAGCAGTTTATCAGCAGGGTACTACGCCAATGAGCAGTTCTCC. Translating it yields CASSLSAGYYANEQFS.

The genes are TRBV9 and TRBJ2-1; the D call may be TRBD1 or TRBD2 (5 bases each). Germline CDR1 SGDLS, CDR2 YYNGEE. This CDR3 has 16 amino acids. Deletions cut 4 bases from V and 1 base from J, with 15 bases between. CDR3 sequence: CASSMEWGYSYNEQFF. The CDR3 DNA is TGTGCCAGCAGCATGGAGTGGGGGTATTCCTACAATGAGCAGTTCTTC.

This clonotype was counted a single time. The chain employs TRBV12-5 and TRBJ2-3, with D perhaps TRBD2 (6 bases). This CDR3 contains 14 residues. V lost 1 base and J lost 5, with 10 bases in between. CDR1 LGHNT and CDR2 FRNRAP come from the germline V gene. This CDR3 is CASGLGGGGDTQYF. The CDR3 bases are TGTGCTAGTGGTTTGGGGGGAGGTGGAGATACGCAGTATTTT. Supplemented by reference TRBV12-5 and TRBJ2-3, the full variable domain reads DARVTQTPRHKVTEMGQEVTMRCQPILGHNTVFWYRQTMMQGLELLAYFRNRAPLDDSGMPKDRFSAEMPDATLATLKIQPSEPRDSAVYFCASGLGGGGDTQYFGPGTRLTVL.

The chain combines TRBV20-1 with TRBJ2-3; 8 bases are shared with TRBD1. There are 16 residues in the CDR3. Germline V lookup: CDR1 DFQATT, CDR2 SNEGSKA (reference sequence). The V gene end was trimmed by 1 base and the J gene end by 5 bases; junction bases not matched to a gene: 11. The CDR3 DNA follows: TGCAGTGCTAGAGTTCAGGGACAGGTACCTTTAGATACGCAGTATTTT. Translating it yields CSARVQGQVPLDTQYF.

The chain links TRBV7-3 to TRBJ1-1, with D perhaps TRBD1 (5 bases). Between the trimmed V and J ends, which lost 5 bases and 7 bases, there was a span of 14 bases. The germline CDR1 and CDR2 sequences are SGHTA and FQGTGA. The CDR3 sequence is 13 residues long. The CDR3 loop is CASSPTGTVEAFF. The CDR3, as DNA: TGTGCCAGCAGCCCGACCGGGACGGTTGAAGCTTTCTTT.

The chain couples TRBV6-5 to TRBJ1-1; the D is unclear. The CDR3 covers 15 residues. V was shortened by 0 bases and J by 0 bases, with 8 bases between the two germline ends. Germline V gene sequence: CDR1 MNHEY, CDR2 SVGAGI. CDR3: CASSYSAWLNTEAFF. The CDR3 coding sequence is TGTGCCAGCAGTTACTCGGCGTGGTTGAACACTGAAGCTTTCTTT.

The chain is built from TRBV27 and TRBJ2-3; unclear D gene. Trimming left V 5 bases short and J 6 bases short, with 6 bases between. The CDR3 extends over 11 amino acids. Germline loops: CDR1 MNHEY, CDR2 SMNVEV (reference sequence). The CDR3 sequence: CASSGSDTQYF. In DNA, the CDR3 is TGTGCCAGCAGTGGATCGGATACGCAGTATTTT.

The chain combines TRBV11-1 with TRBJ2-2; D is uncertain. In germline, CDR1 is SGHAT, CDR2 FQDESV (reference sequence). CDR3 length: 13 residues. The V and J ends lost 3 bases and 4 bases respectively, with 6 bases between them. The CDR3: CASSFGFTGELFF. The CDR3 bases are TGTGCCAGCAGCTTTGGGTTCACCGGGGAGCTGTTTTTT.

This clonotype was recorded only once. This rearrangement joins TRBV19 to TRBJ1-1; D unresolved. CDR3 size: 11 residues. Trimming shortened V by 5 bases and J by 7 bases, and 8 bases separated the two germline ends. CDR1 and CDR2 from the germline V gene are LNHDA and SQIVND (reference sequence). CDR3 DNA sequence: TGTGCCAGTAGTCTGTTTCTTGAAGCTTTCTTT. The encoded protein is CASSLFLEAFF. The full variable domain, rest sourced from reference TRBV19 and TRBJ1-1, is DGGITQSPKYLFRKEGQNVTLSCEQNLNHDAMYWYRQDPGQGLRLIYYSQIVNDFQKGDIAEGYSVSREKKESFPLTVTSAQKNPTAFYLCASSLFLEAFFGQGTRLTVV.

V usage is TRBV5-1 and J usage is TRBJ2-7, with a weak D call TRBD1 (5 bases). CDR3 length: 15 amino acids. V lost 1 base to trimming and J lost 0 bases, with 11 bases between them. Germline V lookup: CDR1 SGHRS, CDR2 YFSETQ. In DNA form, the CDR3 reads TGCGCCAGCAGCTTGTCTTGGGGCCCCTCCTACGAGCAGTACTTC. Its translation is CASSLSWGPSYEQYF.

CDR3: CASSLITEAAEQYF. DNA of the CDR3: TGTGCCAGCAGCCTAATCACTGAGGCAGCCGAGCAGTACTTC. This sequence joins TRBV7-2 and TRBJ2-7; D unresolved. The CDR3 runs 14 residues. Deletions cut 5 bases from V and 6 bases from J, with 17 bases between. CDR1 is SGHTA, CDR2 FQGNSA, per germline.

The CDR3 DNA follows: TGTGCCAGCAGTGGCAGAAACAATGAGCAGTTCTTC. This translates into CASSGRNNEQFF. J is TRBJ2-1 and V is TRBV13; D remains unclear. This CDR3 is built from 12 residues. Trimming pared 6 bases from V and 5 bases from J, leaving 8 bases between. Germline CDR1 reads PRHDT; CDR2 reads FYEKMQ (reference sequence).

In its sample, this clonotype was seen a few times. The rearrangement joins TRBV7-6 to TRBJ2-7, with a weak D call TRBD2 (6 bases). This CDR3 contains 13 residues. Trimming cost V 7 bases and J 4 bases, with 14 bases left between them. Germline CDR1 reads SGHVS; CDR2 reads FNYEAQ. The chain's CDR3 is CASTDGRVYEQYF. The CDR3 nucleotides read TGTGCCAGCACGGACGGGAGAGTTTACGAGCAGTACTTC.